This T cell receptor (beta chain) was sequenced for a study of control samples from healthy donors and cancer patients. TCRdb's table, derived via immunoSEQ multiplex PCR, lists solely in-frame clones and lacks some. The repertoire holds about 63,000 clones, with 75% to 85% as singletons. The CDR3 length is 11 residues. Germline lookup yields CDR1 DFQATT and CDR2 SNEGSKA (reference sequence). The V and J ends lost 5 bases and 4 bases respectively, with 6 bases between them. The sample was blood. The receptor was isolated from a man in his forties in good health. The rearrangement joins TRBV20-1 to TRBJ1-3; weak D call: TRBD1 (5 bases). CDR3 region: CSARQGNTIYF. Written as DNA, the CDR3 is TGCAGTGCTCGACAGGGAAACACCATATATTTT.